The 7 T cell receptor beta chains below were found in one sample sequenced in a study of glioma-infiltrating T cells. Using RNA template, CDR3s of TCR alpha and beta were amplified with iRepertoire arm-PCR. TCRdb independently ran MiXCR on the multiplex PCR reads; one entry per CDR3 protein. Seen here are 35,000 to 45,000 distinct CDR3 sequences, under 25% observed once, and the top ten hold 6% to 7%. The sample comprised glioma tissue, nonneoplastic brain tissue, or PBMCs (not recorded which). These receptors were taken from a human donor with low-grade glioma or glioblastoma, undergoing nonglioma brain surgery, or in good health (not recorded which).

The chain joins TRBV5-5 to TRBJ2-1; possible D gene TRBD1, 5 bases. Per germline, CDR1 SGHKS and CDR2 YYEKEE (reference sequence). V lost 2 bases to trimming and J lost 2 bases, with 11 bases between them. The length of the CDR3 is 15 residues. The CDR3 here is CASSLDSGTYNEQFF. CDR3 coding DNA: TGTGCCAGCAGCTTAGATTCAGGGACCTACAATGAGCAGTTCTTC.

This clonotype was seen many times. The V and J genes are TRBV7-2 and TRBJ1-1; 7 positions match TRBD1. The CDR3 spans 14 residues. The V and J ends lost 5 bases and 1 base, in that order; junction bases with no gene match: 4. CDR1 is SGHTA, CDR2 FQGNSA, per germline. CDR3 residues: CASSAAGGNTEAFF. CDR3 nucleotide sequence: TGTGCCAGCAGCGCAGCAGGGGGGAACACTGAAGCTTTCTTT.

There are a few counts of this clonotype. A read error may account for a junction end that differs from germline. The V gene is TRBV19, the J gene TRBJ2-3; 8 nucleotides match TRBD1. The germline gives CDR1 LNHDA, CDR2 SQIVND (reference sequence). The length of the CDR3 is 11 residues. CDR3 DNA: TGTGCCAGTAGTATTGGGGACAGGCGTTTTTTT. This translates into CASSIGDRRFF.

This clonotype was seen at least ten times. The chain uses TRBV10-3 and TRBJ1-6; a possible D gene is TRBD1 (6 bases). This CDR3 is 13 amino acids long. V was clipped by 6 bases and J by 7 bases, with 10 bases between them. Germline-derived CDR1 and CDR2 are ENHRY and SYGVKD. In DNA, the CDR3 is TGTGCCATCAGGACAGGAGAAAATTCACCCCTCCACTTT. This sequence encodes CAIRTGENSPLHF.

This clonotype was counted many times. The chain joins TRBV10-3 to TRBJ1-1, with D unresolved. CDR1 is ENHRY and CDR2 is SYGVKD in the germline V gene. Between the trimmed V and J ends, which lost 4 bases and 1 base, there was a span of 10 bases. CDR3 size: 14 residues. The CDR3 DNA reads TGTGCCATCAGTGGAACGTTAGGGAACACTGAAGCTTTCTTT. It codes for CAISGTLGNTEAFF.

About this clonotype itself: A much more abundant neighbour one base away suggests this may be a read error. The chain joins TRBV14 to TRBJ2-1, with D maybe TRBD2 (5 bases). CDR3 size: 16 residues. Looked up from germline, CDR1 is SGHDN and CDR2 is FVKESK. The V gene lost 1 base and the J gene lost 5 bases, with 15 bases spanning the gap. The CDR3 loop reads CASSQGSSWPNNEQFF. CDR3 DNA: TGTGCCAGCAGCCAAGGATCTAGCTGGCCTAACAATGAGCAGTTCTTC. Filled out from reference TRBV14 and TRBJ2-1, the complete variable domain reads EAGVTQFPSHSVIEKGQTVTLRCDPISGHDNLYWYRRVMGKEIKFLLHFVKESKQDESGMPNNRFLAERTGGTYSTLKVQPAELEDSGVYFCASSQGSSWPNNEQFFGPGTRLTVL.

This clonotype was observed a handful of times. The V call is TRBV19, the J call TRBJ1-4, with D hard to call. The germline gives CDR1 LNHDA, CDR2 SQIVND (reference sequence). The CDR3 runs to 15 residues. Trimming left V 6 bases short and J 3 bases short, with 14 bases between. In DNA form, the CDR3 reads TGTGCCAGTAGCGGAAACGAGTTGGCTAATGAAAAACTGTTTTTT. It is translated as CASSGNELANEKLFF. Using reference TRBV19 and TRBJ1-4 for the parts outside the CDR3, the full variable domain is DGGITQSPKYLFRKEGQNVTLSCEQNLNHDAMYWYRQDPGQGLRLIYYSQIVNDFQKGDIAEGYSVSREKKESFPLTVTSAQKNPTAFYLCASSGNELANEKLFFGSGTQLSVL.